This T cell receptor (beta chain) is from a study of blood T cell repertoires in COVID-19. Germline values: CDR1 MNHEY, CDR2 SMNVEV (reference sequence). The CDR3 consists of 14 residues. The V end lost 3 bases, the J end lost 5 bases, and 11 bases lay between the germline ends. Measured with immunoSEQ multiplex PCR; TCRdb has only the in-frame clones, and not every one. The repertoire holds 200,000 or so clones, with approximately 79% as singletons. The chain uses TRBV27 and TRBJ2-1; a weak D match, TRBD2 (6 bases). The receptor's source is a man aged 60 to 75 with active or convalescent COVID-19. The sequencing input was peripheral blood. The CDR3 sequence: CASSLLAGNNEQFF. The CDR3 DNA follows: TGTGCCAGCAGTTTGTTGGCGGGAAACAATGAGCAGTTCTTC.